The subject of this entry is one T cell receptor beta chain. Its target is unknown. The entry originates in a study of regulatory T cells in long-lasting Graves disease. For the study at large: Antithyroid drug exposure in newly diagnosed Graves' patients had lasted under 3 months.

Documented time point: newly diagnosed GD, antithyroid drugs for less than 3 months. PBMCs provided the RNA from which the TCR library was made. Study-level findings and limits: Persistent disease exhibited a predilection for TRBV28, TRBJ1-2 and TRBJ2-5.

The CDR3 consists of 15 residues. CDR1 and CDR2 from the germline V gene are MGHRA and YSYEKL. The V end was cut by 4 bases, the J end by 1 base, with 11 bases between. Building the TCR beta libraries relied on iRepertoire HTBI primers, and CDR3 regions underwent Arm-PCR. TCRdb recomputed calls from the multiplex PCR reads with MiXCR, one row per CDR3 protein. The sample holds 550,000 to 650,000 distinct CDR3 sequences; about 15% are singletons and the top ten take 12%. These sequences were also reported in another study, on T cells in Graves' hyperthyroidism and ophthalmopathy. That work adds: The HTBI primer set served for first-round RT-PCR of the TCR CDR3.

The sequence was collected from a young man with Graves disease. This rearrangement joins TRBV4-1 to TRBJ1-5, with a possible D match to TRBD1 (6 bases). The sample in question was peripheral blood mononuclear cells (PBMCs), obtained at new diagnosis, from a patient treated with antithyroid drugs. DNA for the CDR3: TGCGCCAGCAGCCTGAGAGACAGGAGCAATCAGCCCCAGCATTTT. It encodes CASSLRDRSNQPQHF.